This T cell receptor beta chain was profiled in a study of shared clonotypes between healthy human individuals. The CDR3 length is 16 residues. Germline CDR1 MGHDK, CDR2 SYGVNS. The germline V and J ends were trimmed by 1 base and 1 base, with 13 bases remaining between them. TCRdb keeps only in-frame clones here, not all; method: immunoSEQ multiplex PCR. Of about 1,800,000 clones listed, about 95% are singletons. CD8 cells classed as naive were CD45RO-negative and positively selected for CCR7, excluding terminally differentiated effector memory CD45RA+ cells. The genes are TRBV25-1 and TRBJ2-5, with D hard to call. Sequenced material: naive CD8+ T cells sorted from blood. This TCR was recovered from a young man in good health. The CDR3: CASSEFAGVLQETQYF. The CDR3 coding sequence is TGTGCCAGCAGTGAATTTGCCGGTGTTCTCCAAGAGACCCAGTACTTC.